One sample yielded the 30 T cell receptor beta chains listed below, sequenced in a study of shared clonotypes between healthy human individuals. Profiled with immunoSEQ multiplex PCR; TCRdb holds only in-frame clones, not every one. The sample includes about 600,000 clones, roughly 97% of them seen just once. Sequenced: naive CD4+ T cells sorted from blood. As for subset: CD45RA+ positively selected. These receptors were obtained from a woman younger than 45 in good health.

The chain carries TRBV30 and TRBJ1-4; D is unresolved. The length of the CDR3 is 11 residues. Trimming stripped 2 bases from V and 6 bases from J, with 4 bases between. Germline CDR1 and CDR2: GTSNPN and SVGIG (reference sequence). The CDR3 DNA reads as TGTGCCTGGAGTCTTTATGAAAAACTGTTTTTT. Its protein is CAWSLYEKLFF.

The chain has TRBV4-1 and TRBJ2-7; no firm D call. V gave up 1 base and J gave up 2 bases, with 9 bases separating them. Germline loops: CDR1 MGHRA, CDR2 YSYEKL. This CDR3 spans 14 amino acids. As DNA, the CDR3 is TGCGCCAGCAGCCAAGTACTCAGTACCTACGAGCAGTACTTC. It translates to CASSQVLSTYEQYF.

This sequence joins TRBV2 and TRBJ1-2; 7 bases are shared with TRBD1. Germline V gene lookup returns CDR1 SNHLY and CDR2 FYNNEI. The CDR3 contains 14 residues. The V gene end was trimmed by 7 bases and the J gene end by 6 bases; junction bases not matched to a gene: 11. CDR3 bases: TGTGCCAGCACAACCCGACAGGGCGTAAATGGCTACACCTTC. Its translation: CASTTRQGVNGYTF.

This chain connects TRBV18 to TRBJ2-5; D is unclear. The CDR3 covers 12 residues. V was cut by 2 bases and J by 4 bases, with 5 bases left in between. Per germline, CDR1 KGHSH and CDR2 LQKENI. The CDR3 DNA is TGTGCCAGCTCACCAGTTGCAGAGACCCAGTACTTC. It is translated as CASSPVAETQYF. The entire variable domain, with the rest obtained from reference TRBV18 and TRBJ2-5, is as follows: NAGVMQNPRHLVRRRGQEARLRCSPMKGHSHVYWYRQLPEEGLKFMVYLQKENIIDESGMPKERFSAEFPKEGPSILRIQQVVRGDSAAYFCASSPVAETQYFGPGTRLLVL.

V and J are TRBV18 and TRBJ2-2; no clear D. Trimming removed 6 bases at V and 0 bases at J, with 11 bases between. Germline V gives CDR1 KGHSH, CDR2 LQKENI. CDR3 size: 15 residues. The CDR3: CASSEQRANTGELFF. DNA for the CDR3: TGTGCCAGCTCCGAACAGCGCGCGAACACCGGGGAGCTGTTTTTT.

The gene calls are TRBV7-6 and TRBJ1-1; TRBD1 agrees at 8 bases. V trimming: 1 base; J trimming: 0 bases; junction bases outside the gene matches: 10. The germline gives CDR1 SGHVS, CDR2 FNYEAQ. This CDR3 has 18 residues. The CDR3 nucleotides are TGTGCCAGCAGCTTAGACAGGACAGGGAAATTCATGAACACTGAAGCTTTCTTT. Translating it yields CASSLDRTGKFMNTEAFF.

This rearrangement joins TRBV28 to TRBJ2-7; D not certain. Trimming removed 7 bases at V and 1 base at J, with 8 bases between. Germline assignment: CDR1 MDHEN and CDR2 SYDVKM. CDR3 size: 12 residues. The CDR3 bases are TGTGCCAGCACCCTAAGTTCCTACGAGCAGTACTTC. Its translation: CASTLSSYEQYF.

This clone was counted once. The chain has TRBV4-1 and TRBJ2-6; 10 bases are shared with TRBD1. V shed 4 bases and J 0 bases; nucleotides not matched to a gene: 12. This CDR3 spans 20 amino acids. CDR1 MGHRA and CDR2 YSYEKL come from the germline V gene. The chain's CDR3 is CASSPTPGQGISSGANVLTF. For the CDR3, the DNA is TGCGCCAGCAGCCCCACTCCGGGACAGGGGATAAGCTCTGGGGCCAACGTCCTGACTTTC.

As concerns this clone: The sample contains more than one DNA sequence encoding this CDR3. The V gene is TRBV6-6, the J gene TRBJ1-5; possibly TRBD1 for D (5 bases). The CDR3 loop spans 15 amino acids. Trimming removed 7 bases from V and 2 bases from J, with 15 bases in between. CDR1 is MNHNY and CDR2 is SVGAGI in the germline V gene (reference sequence). The CDR3 DNA sequence: TGTGCCAGCAATCTACGGGACGGAGGCAATCAGCCCCAGCATTTT. This encodes CASNLRDGGNQPQHF.

This chain uses TRBV5-1 with TRBJ2-7; 7 bases map to TRBD2. Germline V gene data show CDR1 as SGHRS and CDR2 as YFSETQ. With V trimmed by 7 bases and J by 2 bases, 9 bases remained unmatched. This CDR3 has 14 residues. The CDR3 reads CASARTGGAYEQYF. CDR3 sequence (DNA): TGCGCCAGCGCTAGGACGGGAGGAGCCTACGAGCAGTACTTC. Together with reference TRBV5-1 and TRBJ2-7, the CDR3 gives the full variable domain: KAGVTQTPRYLIKTRGQQVTLSCSPISGHRSVSWYQQTPGQGLQFLFEYFSETQRNKGNFPGRFSGRQFSNSRSEMNVSTLELGDSALYLCASARTGGAYEQYFGPGTRLTVT.

This clone was observed a single time. DNA of the CDR3: TGTGCCACAGGGGCGGGCTCCTACGAGCAGTACTTC. Its translation: CATGAGSYEQYF. The chain employs TRBV30 and TRBJ2-7, with 7 nucleotides matching TRBD1. Trimming at V came to 8 bases and at J to 0 bases, leaving 4 bases not matched to a gene. The CDR3 has 12 amino acids. The germline V gene has CDR1 GTSNPN and CDR2 SVGIG (reference sequence).

This chain uses TRBV5-4 with TRBJ2-5; 7 bases align to TRBD2. The germline CDR1 and CDR2 sequences are SGHNT and YYREEE (reference sequence). Losses at the gene ends were 0 bases for V and 3 bases for J; bases not matched to a gene: 8. The CDR3 runs 16 residues. The CDR3 DNA sequence: TGTGCCAGCAGCTTGGTGGGGGGGTCCTTCGAAGAGACCCAGTACTTC. This encodes CASSLVGGSFEETQYF.

The V call is TRBV28, the J call TRBJ2-1; TRBD1 or TRBD2 may be the D gene (5 bases each). Trimming left V 5 bases short and J 8 bases short, with 22 bases between. The CDR3 sequence is 16 residues long. Germline assignment: CDR1 MDHEN and CDR2 SYDVKM. The CDR3, as DNA: TGTGCCAGCAGTCTAATGAAGGGACCCAAAATCCATGAGCAGTTCTTC. Protein sequence: CASSLMKGPKIHEQFF. Drawing the rest from reference TRBV28 and TRBJ2-1, the complete variable domain is DVKVTQSSRYLVKRTGEKVFLECVQDMDHENMFWYRQDPGLGLRLIYFSYDVKMKEKGDIPEGYSVSREKKERFSLILESASTNQTSMYLCASSLMKGPKIHEQFFGPGTRLTVL.

The chain is built from TRBV7-9 and TRBJ2-7; 7 nucleotides agree with TRBD1. The CDR3 runs 14 residues. Germline assignment: CDR1 SEHNR and CDR2 FQNEAQ (reference sequence). With V trimmed by 2 bases and J by 5 bases, 6 bases remained unmatched. The CDR3 here is CASSLPNRGHEQYF. CDR3 DNA: TGTGCCAGCAGCTTACCCAACAGGGGCCACGAGCAGTACTTC.

The rearrangement links TRBV19 to TRBJ1-5; unclear D gene. The CDR3 consists of 16 residues. The V end lost 9 bases, the J end lost 0 bases, and 18 bases lay between the germline ends. Germline-derived CDR1 and CDR2 are LNHDA and SQIVND (reference sequence). CDR3 DNA sequence: TGTGCCAGCACACCCGGCAGCTCTTATAGCAATCAGCCCCAGCATTTT. Amino acid sequence: CASTPGSSYSNQPQHF.

The chain recombines TRBV7-9 with TRBJ2-7, with 10 nucleotides matching TRBD1. This CDR3 has 14 amino acids. The germline CDR1 and CDR2 sequences are SEHNR and FQNEAQ (reference sequence). V shed 5 bases and J 5 bases; nucleotides not matched to a gene: 6. DNA for the CDR3: TGTGCCAGCAGCGAAGGACAGGGGGAGCACGAGCAGTACTTC. This translates into CASSEGQGEHEQYF.

The rearrangement links TRBV28 to TRBJ2-1, with 11 bases that match TRBD2. This CDR3 spans 16 amino acids. Germline V lookup: CDR1 MDHEN, CDR2 SYDVKM. V was clipped by 2 bases and J by 2 bases; unmatched bases: 2. The DNA for the CDR3 is TGTGCCAGCAGTTTAAGTAGCGGGAGGGCCTACAATGAGCAGTTCTTC. It yields the protein CASSLSSGRAYNEQFF.

The rearrangement uses TRBV5-4 and TRBJ2-7; D not resolved. The V end was cut by 5 bases, the J end by 9 bases, with 15 bases between. From germline, CDR1 is SGHNT and CDR2 YYREEE (reference sequence). The CDR3 contains 12 residues. The CDR3 sequence is CASRAGDEGQYF. The CDR3, as DNA: TGTGCCAGCAGGGCAGGTGACGAAGGGCAGTACTTC. Full variable domain (rest looked up from reference TRBV5-4 and TRBJ2-7): ETGVTQSPTHLIKTRGQQVTLRCSSQSGHNTVSWYQQALGQGPQFIFQYYREEENGRGNFPPRFSGLQFPNYSSELNVNALELDDSALYLCASRAGDEGQYFGPGTRLTVT.

The chain joins TRBV6-4 to TRBJ2-6, with D perhaps TRBD2 (6 bases). Germline CDR1 is MRHNA and CDR2 is SNTAGT. The CDR3 sequence is 16 residues long. Trimming shortened V by 8 bases and J by 3 bases, and 17 bases separated the two germline ends. CDR3 in DNA: TGTGCCAGCCCTCCCACCCGGCGGGGTGGGGCCAACGTCCTGACTTTC. Translated, it gives CASPPTRRGGANVLTF.

The CDR3 sequence is CASSLEVGPGANVLTF. The CDR3 DNA sequence: TGCGCCAGCAGCTTGGAGGTGGGTCCTGGGGCCAACGTCCTGACTTTC. The chain joins TRBV5-1 to TRBJ2-6, with D unresolved. The V end was cut by 0 bases, the J end by 2 bases, with 9 bases between. There are 16 residues in the CDR3. Germline V gene lookup returns CDR1 SGHRS and CDR2 YFSETQ.

The rearrangement joins TRBV4-2 to TRBJ2-2, with TRBD1 as a possible D gene (5 bases). V was pared by 2 bases and J by 3 bases, with 16 bases between. This CDR3 contains 17 residues. CDR1 and CDR2 (germline): LGHNA, YNFKEQ. CDR3: CASSQPWAGKDTGELFF. CDR3 in DNA: TGTGCCAGCAGCCAACCCTGGGCAGGGAAGGACACCGGGGAGCTGTTTTTT.

A remark on this clone: Additional DNA sequences in this sample encode the identical CDR3. The chain uses TRBV28 and TRBJ1-6; no definite D call. V was pared by 3 bases and J by 6 bases, with 3 bases between. Per the germline V gene, CDR1 is MDHEN and CDR2 is SYDVKM. The CDR3 runs to 12 residues. The CDR3 DNA reads TGTGCCAGCAGTTTCCGTAATTCACCCCTCCACTTT. It encodes CASSFRNSPLHF.

This sequence joins TRBV15 and TRBJ2-2, with 9 positions matching TRBD1. The ends lost 4 bases at V and 2 bases at J; junction bases unmatched: 5. This CDR3 region has 16 residues. Germline V CDR1 and CDR2: LNHNV, YYDKDF (reference sequence). DNA of the CDR3: TGTGCCACCAGCAATAACAGGGGGCTTAACACCGGGGAGCTGTTTTTT. The encoded protein is CATSNNRGLNTGELFF.

The chain links TRBV28 to TRBJ1-1; D remains ambiguous. The CDR3 is 11 residues long. V was clipped by 2 bases and J by 10 bases, with 8 bases between them. CDR1 and CDR2 from the germline V gene are MDHEN and SYDVKM. CDR3 region: CASSLIGLAFF. CDR3 nucleotides: TGTGCCAGCAGTTTAATAGGGCTAGCTTTCTTT.

This chain connects TRBV11-2 to TRBJ2-5; the match to TRBD2 covers 8 bases. The CDR3 length is 18 residues. J gave up 0 bases and V 1 base, and 10 bases lay outside the gene matches. CDR1 is SGHAT and CDR2 is FQNNGV in the germline V gene. The CDR3 nucleotides are TGTGCCAGCAGCTTAGGCTTCGGGGCGGGAGGCCACCAAGAGACCCAGTACTTC. It yields the protein CASSLGFGAGGHQETQYF.

This clone came up once. The V and J genes are TRBV11-1 and TRBJ2-7; D gene uncertain. The V end lost 5 bases, the J end lost 1 base, and 3 bases lay between the germline ends. Germline-derived CDR1 and CDR2 are SGHAT and FQDESV (reference sequence). The CDR3 extends over 11 amino acids. DNA for the CDR3: TGTGCCAGCAGCGGATCCTACGAGCAGTACTTC. Translating gives CASSGSYEQYF. Filled out from reference TRBV11-1 and TRBJ2-7, the complete variable domain reads EAEVAQSPRYKITEKSQAVAFWCDPISGHATLYWYRQILGQGPELLVQFQDESVVDDSQLPKDRFSAERLKGVDSTLKIQPAELGDSAMYLCASSGSYEQYFGPGTRLTVT.

This chain links TRBV28 with TRBJ2-4; D not resolved. The CDR3 runs to 16 residues. In germline, CDR1 is MDHEN, CDR2 SYDVKM. Between the trimmed V and J ends, which lost 7 bases and 4 bases, there was a span of 20 bases. CDR3 in DNA: TGTGCCAGCACTCTCGCAATCGGCAGAACAAAAAACATTCAGTACTTC. Translating gives CASTLAIGRTKNIQYF.

This chain links TRBV10-3 with TRBJ2-5; possibly TRBD2 for D (7 bases). This CDR3 is built from 15 residues. Trimming shortened V by 8 bases and J by 7 bases, and 23 bases separated the two germline ends. Per the germline V gene, CDR1 is ENHRY and CDR2 is SYGVKD. Here the CDR3 reads CAIESDRGPGGTQYF. CDR3 coding DNA: TGTGCCATCGAAAGTGATCGGGGGCCGGGGGGGACCCAGTACTTC.

V gene TRBV4-1 combines with J gene TRBJ2-7; 8 bases match TRBD1. This CDR3 has 16 amino acids. J was trimmed by 6 bases and V by 3 bases; bases with no gene match: 13. Germline values: CDR1 MGHRA, CDR2 YSYEKL. CDR3 loop: CASSHYRTGKAGEQYF. The CDR3 DNA follows: TGCGCCAGCAGCCATTATCGGACAGGGAAGGCAGGCGAGCAGTACTTC.

The chain is built from TRBV7-6 and TRBJ2-5; TRBD1 matches 9 bases. V lost 5 bases to trimming and J lost 2 bases; unmatched junction nucleotides: 9. This CDR3 comprises 16 residues. The germline CDR1 and CDR2 sequences are SGHVS and FNYEAQ. The CDR3 loop reads CASSPTGGLIQETQYF. The CDR3 coding sequence is TGTGCCAGCAGCCCGACAGGGGGACTCATTCAAGAGACCCAGTACTTC.